This T cell receptor (beta chain) emerged from a study of cytomegalovirus exposure and HLA in healthy donors. The study ran its PCR with 60 Vbeta and 13 Jbeta primers. TCRdb's copy holds only in-frame clones and misses some; the assay was immunoSEQ multiplex PCR. The sample lists some 200,000 clones, 79% seen once, with over 1.5% in the top ten. The CDR3 is made up of 14 amino acids. From germline, CDR1 is SGDLS and CDR2 YYNGEE. The V end was cut by 0 bases, the J end by 11 bases, with 17 bases between. Sequencing input: PBMCs. The rearrangement uses TRBV9 and TRBJ1-1, with a weak D call TRBD1 (6 bases). The TCR originated in a girl under 18 in good health and CMV-seropositive. The CDR3 coding sequence is TGTGCCAGCAGCGTAGGGTGGGACAAGGAGCTTGCTTTCTTT. Protein sequence: CASSVGWDKELAFF.